Listed below are T cell receptor beta chains from one sample, sequenced in a study of vaccination and CD4 T cells after COVID-19. One entry per CDR3 protein results from TCRdb running MiXCR on the PCR reads. The table records under 5,500 distinct CDR3 sequences, roughly two fifths of them present only once. No cognate antigen is known for these TCRs. The specimen sequenced was CD4+ T cells from blood, cultured in vitro. All receptors derive from a human donor in good health. The CDR3 runs from the conserved cysteine through the conserved F or W. A D gene is named only where the DNA matches it firmly. Clone size is stated in some rows and not others, as once, few, many or a class when expanded.

>-|-|TRBJ1-2|TRBV14
CASSQAWRSGGYTF
TGTGCCAGCAGCCAAGCCTGGCGTTCTGGTGGCTACACCTTC
>TRBD2|-|TRBJ2-1|TRBV5-1
CASSLLGGRSYNEQFF
TGCGCCAGCAGCTTGCTGGGCGGGAGATCCTACAATGAGCAGTTCTTC
>-|-|TRBJ1-5|TRBV6-1
CASSGTGHQPQHF
TGTGCCAGCAGTGGAACAGGGCATCAGCCCCAGCATTTT
>-|-|TRBJ1-6|TRBV20-1
CSARDRANSPLHF
TGCAGTGCTAGAGACAGGGCTAATTCACCCCTCCACTTT
>-|few|TRBJ1-1|TRBV6-1
CASSGVYTEAFF
TGTGCCAGCAGTGGGGTTTACACTGAAGCTTTCTTT
>TRBD2|few|TRBJ2-7|TRBV20-1
CSARAGGEAEQYF
TGCAGTGCTAGAGCGGGAGGGGAAGCCGAGCAGTACTTC
>TRBD2|-|TRBJ2-1|TRBV28
CASSATSGVYNEQFF
TGTGCCAGCAGCGCGACTAGCGGAGTCTACAATGAGCAGTTCTTC
>-|few|TRBJ1-2|TRBV27
CASSPAGQGYGYTF
TGTGCCAGCAGTCCAGCGGGGCAGGGATATGGCTACACCTTC
>-|-|TRBJ1-1|TRBV6-1
CASSKGPGTEAFF
TGTGCCAGCAGCAAGGGCCCGGGCACTGAAGCTTTCTTT
>-|-|TRBJ2-1|TRBV5-6
CASSHWSGSYNEQFF
TGTGCCAGCAGCCACTGGTCCGGCTCCTACAATGAGCAGTTCTTC
>-|-|TRBJ1-2|TRBV14
CASSQDLGAYGYTF
TGTGCCAGCAGCCAAGATCTGGGGGCATATGGCTACACCTTC
>-|-|TRBJ2-1|TRBV11-3
CASSLGPRSEQFF
TGTGCCAGCAGCTTAGGACCCCGATCTGAGCAGTTCTTC
>TRBD1|few|TRBJ1-6|TRBV7-9
CASSFRDRENSPLHF
TGTGCCAGCAGCTTCCGGGACAGGGAAAATTCACCCCTCCACTTT
>-|-|TRBJ1-1|TRBV2
CASSITAYNTEAFF
TGTGCCAGCAGCATTACAGCATATAACACTGAAGCTTTCTTT
>-|few|TRBJ2-7|TRBV7-8
CASSLALSYEQYF
TGTGCCAGCAGCTTAGCCTTGTCCTACGAGCAGTACTTC
>-|-|TRBJ2-6|TRBV25-1
CASSEGGQGANVLTF
TGTGCCAGCAGTGAGGGGGGGCAAGGGGCCAACGTCCTGACTTTC
>-|few|TRBJ2-5|TRBV7-9
CASIRGGGLETQYF
TGTGCCAGCATCCGAGGGGGGGGATTGGAGACCCAGTACTTC
>TRBD2|-|TRBJ2-7|TRBV12-3/TRBV12-4
CASTRYPLGGTHSSYEQYF
TGTGCCAGCACCCGCTATCCCTTGGGGGGGACGCACAGTTCCTACGAGCAGTACTTC
>-|-|TRBJ2-7|TRBV28
CASSSLSVYEQYF
TGTGCCAGCAGTTCTTTATCCGTCTACGAGCAGTACTTC
>TRBD2|-|TRBJ2-3|TRBV7-6
CAGNPLLAGARGTQYF
TGTGCCGGCAACCCTCTACTAGCGGGGGCCAGAGGTACGCAGTATTTT
>-|medium-sized|TRBJ1-6|TRBV27
CASSFQHINNSPLHF
TGTGCCAGCAGTTTCCAACATATCAATAATTCACCCCTCCACTTT
>TRBD1|-|TRBJ1-1|TRBV7-9
CASSFRTGEATEAFF
TGTGCCAGCAGCTTCCGAACAGGGGAGGCCACTGAAGCTTTCTTT
>-|few|TRBJ2-3|TRBV6-2/TRBV6-3
CASSYSTRAMDTDTQYF
TGTGCCAGCAGTTACTCGACTAGAGCAATGGACACAGATACGCAGTATTTT
>-|-|TRBJ1-2|TRBV7-6
CASSLVNSPPAF
TGTGCCAGCAGCTTAGTAAACAGCCCTCCCGCCTTC
>-|few|TRBJ1-1|TRBV20-1
CSARGVGLEAFF
TGCAGTGCTAGAGGGGTAGGACTGGAGGCTTTCTTT
>-|few|TRBJ2-5|TRBV6-5
CASSYSKETQYF
TGTGCCAGCAGTTACTCCAAAGAGACCCAGTACTTC
>-|few|TRBJ1-2|TRBV6-1
CASTRVGGAPGYGYTF
TGTGCCAGCACTAGGGTGGGGGGCGCACCGGGCTATGGCTACACCTTC
>TRBD1|-|TRBJ1-2|TRBV5-6
CASRSRDRPSNYGYTF
TGTGCCAGCAGGAGCCGGGACAGGCCCTCTAACTATGGCTACACCTTC
>TRBD2|few|TRBJ2-3|TRBV11-3
CASSLRGLAFGTDTQYF
TGTGCCAGCAGCTTACGGGGACTAGCCTTCGGCACAGATACGCAGTATTTT
>TRBD1|few|TRBJ2-5|TRBV6-2/TRBV6-3
CASSPDRELYTQYF
TGTGCCAGCAGTCCGGACAGGGAGCTATATACCCAGTACTTC
>-|-|TRBJ1-1|TRBV6-1
CASSEVAGKNTEAFF
TGTGCCAGCAGTGAAGTGGCAGGGAAGAACACTGAAGCTTTCTTT
>-|-|TRBJ1-2|TRBV20-1
CSAFTGNFGYTF
TGCAGTGCTTTCACAGGGAACTTTGGCTACACCTTC
>TRBD1|-|TRBJ1-2|TRBV5-8
CASSAGQAPNYGYTF
TGTGCCAGCAGCGCTGGACAGGCGCCCAACTATGGCTACACCTTC